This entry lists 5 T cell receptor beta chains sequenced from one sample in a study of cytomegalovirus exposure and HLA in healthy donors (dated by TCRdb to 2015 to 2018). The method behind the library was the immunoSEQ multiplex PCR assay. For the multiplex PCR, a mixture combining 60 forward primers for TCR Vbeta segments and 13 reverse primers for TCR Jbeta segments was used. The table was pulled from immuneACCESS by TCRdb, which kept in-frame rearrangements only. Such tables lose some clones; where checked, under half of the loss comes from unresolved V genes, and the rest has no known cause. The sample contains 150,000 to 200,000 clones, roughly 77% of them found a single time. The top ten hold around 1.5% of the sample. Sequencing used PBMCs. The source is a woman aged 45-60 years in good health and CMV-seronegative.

Here the CDR3 DNA reads TGTGCCAGCAGCTTCCCTGGAGGTGGGGAGACCCAGTACTTC. Its translation: CASSFPGGGETQYF. The gene calls are TRBV7-9 and TRBJ2-5; D is possibly TRBD2 (5 bases). The CDR3 loop spans 14 amino acids. V was cut by 3 bases and J by 5 bases, with 13 bases left in between. Germline assignment: CDR1 SEHNR and CDR2 FQNEAQ (reference sequence).

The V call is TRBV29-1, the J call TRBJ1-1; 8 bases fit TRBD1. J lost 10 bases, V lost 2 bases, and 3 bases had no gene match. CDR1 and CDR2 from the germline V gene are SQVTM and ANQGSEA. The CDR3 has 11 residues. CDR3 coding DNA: TGCAGCGTTGAATTAACAGGGGGAGCTTTCTTT. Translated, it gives CSVELTGGAFF.

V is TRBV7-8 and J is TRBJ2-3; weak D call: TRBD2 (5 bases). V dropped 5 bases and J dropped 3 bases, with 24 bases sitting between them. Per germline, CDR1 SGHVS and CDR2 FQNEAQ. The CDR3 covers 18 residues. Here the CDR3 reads CASSPSAVASSWTDTQYF. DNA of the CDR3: TGTGCCAGCAGCCCGAGCGCGGTAGCTAGCTCATGGACAGATACGCAGTATTTT.

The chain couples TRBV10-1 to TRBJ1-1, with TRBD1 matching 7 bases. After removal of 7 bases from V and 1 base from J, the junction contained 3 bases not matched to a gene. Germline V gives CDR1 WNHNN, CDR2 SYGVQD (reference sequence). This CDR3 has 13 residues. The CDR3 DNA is TGCGCCAGCACCCACAGGGGGAACACTGAAGCTTTCTTT. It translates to CASTHRGNTEAFF.

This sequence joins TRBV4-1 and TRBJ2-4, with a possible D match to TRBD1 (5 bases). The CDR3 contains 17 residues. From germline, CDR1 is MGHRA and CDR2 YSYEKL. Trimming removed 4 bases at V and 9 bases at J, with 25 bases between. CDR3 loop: CASSRTEKGVSGIIQYF. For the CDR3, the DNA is TGCGCCAGCAGCCGTACCGAAAAAGGGGTTTCTGGTATCATTCAGTACTTC.